These 25 T cell receptor beta chains were all obtained from the same sample, sequenced in a study of tissue T cells after allogeneic stem cell transplantation. Measured with immunoSEQ multiplex PCR; TCRdb has only the in-frame clones, and not every one. The sample includes fewer than 30,000 clones, around 70% of them seen just once. Specimen: tissue from the ileum, collected at autopsy. These receptors were obtained from a female donor older than 55 with lung cancer.

This clone was found a few times. CDR3 nucleotide sequence: TGCAGTGCTAGTCCGGGTGGTTCTGGAAACACCATATATTTT. This gives the protein CSASPGGSGNTIYF. V gene TRBV20-1 combines with J gene TRBJ1-3; D unclear. V lost 3 bases to trimming and J lost 1 base, with 10 bases between them. From germline, CDR1 is DFQATT and CDR2 SNEGSKA (reference sequence). The CDR3 extends over 14 amino acids.

The chain recombines TRBV18 with TRBJ1-1; D unclear. The V gene lost 6 bases and the J gene lost 9 bases, with 14 bases spanning the gap. Germline lookup yields CDR1 KGHSH and CDR2 LQKENI. CDR3 size: 12 residues. This CDR3 is CASSDIQKKAFF. CDR3 DNA: TGTGCCAGCTCCGACATACAGAAGAAAGCTTTCTTT.

This chain joins TRBV19 and TRBJ1-4, with D maybe TRBD1 (5 bases). The germline V gene has CDR1 LNHDA and CDR2 SQIVND (reference sequence). The CDR3 sequence is 15 residues long. V was trimmed by 5 bases and J by 5 bases, leaving 15 bases between them. The CDR3 nucleotides read TGTGCCAGTAGTGGGACGGGGATGGACAATGAAAAACTGTTTTTT. It is translated as CASSGTGMDNEKLFF.

The chain couples TRBV11-1 to TRBJ2-2; 10 bases fit TRBD1. V was pared by 6 bases and J by 3 bases, with 4 bases of the junction left unmatched. Germline V gene data show CDR1 as SGHAT and CDR2 as FQDESV (reference sequence). The CDR3 sequence is 15 residues long. CDR3 loop: CASRAGTGDTGELFF. CDR3 nucleotide sequence: TGTGCCAGCAGGGCCGGGACAGGGGACACCGGGGAGCTGTTTTTT.

Comments on this clone: The junction differs from germline at one of its ends, possibly a read error. This chain uses TRBV19 with TRBJ2-1; D not resolved. CDR1 is LNHDA and CDR2 is SQIVND in the germline V gene (reference sequence). The CDR3 totals 14 residues. The CDR3 reads CASRASNSHNEQFF. The CDR3 nucleotides read TGTGCCAGTAGAGCTAGTAACTCCCACAATGAGCAGTTCTTC. Based on the CDR3 plus reference TRBV19 and TRBJ2-1, the full variable domain is DGGITQSPKYLFRKEGQNVTLSCEQNLNHDAMYWYRQDPGQGLRLIYYSQIVNDFQKGDIAEGYSVSREKKESFPLTVTSAQKNPTAFYLCASRASNSHNEQFFGPGTRLTVL.

The V and J genes are TRBV19 and TRBJ2-7; D gene ambiguous. V lost 2 bases and J lost 5, with 7 bases in between. This CDR3 is built from 12 residues. Germline CDR1 is LNHDA and CDR2 is SQIVND (reference sequence). This chain's CDR3 is CASSIPPNEQYF. Written as DNA, the CDR3 is TGTGCCAGTAGTATACCCCCTAACGAGCAGTACTTC.

V usage is TRBV7-3 and J usage is TRBJ2-4; D is possibly TRBD2 (5 bases). V lost 5 bases and J 6 bases, leaving 11 bases between the germline ends. Germline values: CDR1 SGHTA, CDR2 FQGTGA. The CDR3 sequence is 13 residues long. The CDR3 coding sequence is TGTGCCAGCAGCCCACCGGGATCAAACATTCAGTACTTC. Protein sequence: CASSPPGSNIQYF.

The rearrangement links TRBV6-5 to TRBJ2-5; D is unresolved. V dropped 7 bases and J dropped 0 bases, with 9 bases sitting between them. From germline, CDR1 is MNHEY and CDR2 SVGAGI. The CDR3 length is 13 residues. The CDR3: CASNSDHQETQYF. For the CDR3, the DNA is TGTGCCAGCAATTCGGACCACCAAGAGACCCAGTACTTC.

This rearrangement joins TRBV19 to TRBJ2-6; D is undetermined. Trimming left V 3 bases short and J 4 bases short, with 10 bases between. In germline, CDR1 is LNHDA, CDR2 SQIVND (reference sequence). CDR3 length: 15 residues. CDR3 sequence: CASSILRSGANVLTF. CDR3 DNA: TGTGCCAGTAGTATCCTCAGGTCCGGGGCCAACGTCCTGACTTTC.

This clone was seen a handful of times. The chain recombines TRBV4-3 with TRBJ1-2, with D perhaps matching TRBD1 (5 bases). CDR3 size: 15 residues. V was cut by 5 bases and J by 0 bases, with 13 bases left in between. Germline lookup yields CDR1 LGHNA and CDR2 YSLEER. The CDR3 loop is CASSVSWGTNYGYTF. CDR3 DNA sequence: TGCGCCAGCAGCGTGTCCTGGGGCACTAACTATGGCTACACCTTC.

This clone showed up just a few times. V gene TRBV6-5 combines with J gene TRBJ2-3; 9 bases agree with TRBD2. V lost 4 bases and J lost 5; bases outside the gene matches: 7. Per germline, CDR1 MNHEY and CDR2 SVGAGI. CDR3 length: 15 residues. This CDR3 reads CASSFSSGIIDTQYF. The CDR3 DNA follows: TGTGCCAGCAGTTTTTCTAGCGGGATTATAGATACGCAGTATTTT.

J is TRBJ1-1 and V is TRBV12-3 or TRBV12-4, with 9 bases that match TRBD1. V shed 10 bases and J 5 bases; nucleotides not matched to a gene: 8. The CDR3 extends over 13 amino acids. CDR3 bases: TGTGCCACAAAACAGGGGGCTGGAACTGAAGCTTTCTTT. Translation: CATKQGAGTEAFF.

This chain uses TRBV29-1 with TRBJ2-2, with 9 positions matching TRBD2. The trim removed 7 bases at V and 7 bases at J, leaving 10 bases unmatched. There are 14 residues in the CDR3. Per the germline V gene, CDR1 is SQVTM and CDR2 is ANQGSEA. The CDR3 loop is CSARAIAGVGELFF. CDR3 bases: TGCAGCGCTCGGGCCATAGCGGGAGTCGGGGAGCTGTTTTTT.

V and J are TRBV5-4 and TRBJ1-6; D is unclear. Trimming took off 1 base at V and 6 bases at J, with 8 bases between the two ends. This CDR3 spans 14 amino acids. The germline CDR1 and CDR2 sequences are SGHNT and YYREEE (reference sequence). The CDR3 is CASSLTVANSPLHF. The CDR3, as DNA: TGTGCCAGCAGCTTGACAGTTGCTAATTCACCCCTCCACTTT.

The J gene is TRBJ1-4, the V gene TRBV10-3; no reliable D call. Germline CDR1 ENHRY, CDR2 SYGVKD. The V end was cut by 2 bases, the J end by 0 bases, with 7 bases between. CDR3 size: 15 residues. The CDR3 nucleotides are TGTGCCATCAGTGAGGGGCAAGCAACTAATGAAAAACTGTTTTTT. Translating gives CAISEGQATNEKLFF.

The chain has TRBV4-1 and TRBJ1-4, with TRBD1 matching 7 bases. Germline V gene sequence: CDR1 MGHRA, CDR2 YSYEKL. The length of the CDR3 is 14 residues. The J segment lost 8 bases and the V segment lost 5 bases, leaving 8 bases of the junction unmatched. The CDR3 spells CASSLDRVGEKLFF. CDR3 bases: TGCGCCAGCAGCTTAGACAGGGTTGGGGAAAAACTGTTTTTT.

This clone appeared once. The CDR3 coding sequence is TGTGCCAGCAGCTTGTTCACGCACTATGGCTACACCTTC. It specifies CASSLFTHYGYTF. The rearrangement links TRBV5-8 to TRBJ1-2; D is ambiguous. The CDR3 totals 13 residues. Germline V lookup: CDR1 SGHTS, CDR2 YDEGEE. V was pared by 1 base and J by 3 bases, with 7 bases between. Based on the CDR3 plus reference TRBV5-8 and TRBJ1-2, the full variable domain is EAGVTQSPTHLIKTRGQQATLRCSPISGHTSVYWYQQALGLGLQFLLWYDEGEERNRGNFPPRFSGRQFPNYSSELNVNALELEDSALYLCASSLFTHYGYTFGSGTRLTVV.

This clone was recorded a few times. The chain employs TRBV5-8 and TRBJ1-2, with D tentatively TRBD1 (5 bases). This CDR3 comprises 15 residues. Germline CDR1 reads SGHTS; CDR2 reads YDEGEE. V was clipped by 5 bases and J by 2 bases, with 16 bases between them. Here the CDR3 DNA reads TGTGCCAGCAGAGAGATGGGGACGGGGAACTATGGCTACACCTTC. This encodes CASREMGTGNYGYTF. The entire variable domain, with the rest obtained from reference TRBV5-8 and TRBJ1-2, is as follows: EAGVTQSPTHLIKTRGQQATLRCSPISGHTSVYWYQQALGLGLQFLLWYDEGEERNRGNFPPRFSGRQFPNYSSELNVNALELEDSALYLCASREMGTGNYGYTFGSGTRLTVV.

This clone was seen only a few times. The rearrangement joins TRBV9 to TRBJ2-5; 7 positions agree with TRBD1. J was trimmed by 0 bases and V by 1 base; bases with no gene match: 3. This CDR3 is built from 15 residues. Germline CDR1 and CDR2: SGDLS and YYNGEE. The CDR3 protein is CASSVTGEDQETQYF. The CDR3 DNA sequence: TGTGCCAGCAGCGTAACAGGGGAAGACCAAGAGACCCAGTACTTC. The full variable domain, its missing parts supplied by reference TRBV9 and TRBJ2-5, is DSGVTQTPKHLITATGQRVTLRCSPRSGDLSVYWYQQSLDQGLQFLIQYYNGEERAKGNILERFSAQQFPDLHSELNLSSLELGDSALYFCASSVTGEDQETQYFGPGTRLLVL.

This chain joins TRBV6-6 and TRBJ1-2; D might be TRBD1 (6 bases). The CDR3 is 14 amino acids. Germline V gene data show CDR1 as MNHNY and CDR2 as SVGAGI (reference sequence). Between the trimmed V and J ends, which lost 5 bases and 0 bases, there was a span of 10 bases. The CDR3 is CASSQDRPNYGYTF. The DNA of the CDR3 is TGTGCCAGCAGTCAGGACAGACCTAACTATGGCTACACCTTC.

This chain connects TRBV27 to TRBJ1-6; perhaps TRBD1 as D (6 bases). Germline-derived CDR1 and CDR2 are MNHEY and SMNVEV (reference sequence). This CDR3 has 15 residues. Between the trimmed V and J ends, which lost 10 bases and 11 bases, there was a span of 24 bases. The CDR3 DNA sequence: TGTGCCACTAAGGTCCAGGGGCTGAGGGCCGCACCCCTCCACTTT. Its translation is CATKVQGLRAAPLHF.

The rearrangement joins TRBV2 to TRBJ2-2; D may be TRBD2 (5 bases). Germline V CDR1 and CDR2: SNHLY, FYNNEI. V lost 5 bases to trimming and J lost 6 bases, with 7 bases between them. The CDR3 is made up of 12 amino acids. CDR3 region: CASSIGAGELFF. The CDR3 nucleotides read TGTGCCAGCAGTATCGGGGCCGGGGAGCTGTTTTTT.

This rearrangement joins TRBV7-2 to TRBJ1-2; possible D gene TRBD1, 5 bases. Germline loops: CDR1 SGHTA, CDR2 FQGNSA. V was cut by 5 bases and J by 5 bases, with 12 bases left in between. The CDR3 spans 13 residues. In DNA form, the CDR3 reads TGTGCCAGCAGCCCCCAACAGGCTTATGGCTACACCTTC. As protein: CASSPQQAYGYTF.

J is TRBJ2-4 and V is TRBV19; TRBD1 might be the D (6 bases). V lost 3 bases and J 0 bases, leaving 6 bases between the germline ends. Germline loops: CDR1 LNHDA, CDR2 SQIVND (reference sequence). The CDR3 contains 14 residues. CDR3 sequence: CASSMGQAKNIQYF. The CDR3 nucleotides read TGTGCCAGTAGTATGGGACAAGCCAAAAACATTCAGTACTTC.

This clone is deemed medium-sized (0.01 to 0.1%). The gene calls are TRBV7-9 and TRBJ1-4, with D tentatively TRBD1 (5 bases). V lost 8 bases and J 8 bases, leaving 12 bases between the germline ends. The CDR3 spans 12 residues. Germline V gene lookup returns CDR1 SEHNR and CDR2 FQNEAQ (reference sequence). The CDR3 protein is CASQGGEEKLFF. The CDR3 region has the DNA TGTGCCAGCCAGGGAGGGGAGGAAAAACTGTTTTTT.